This TCR beta chain was sequenced in a study of glioma-infiltrating T cells after dendritic cell vaccination (TCRdb year 2016). As for the study more broadly: The cohort comprised approximately 15 glioblastoma patients from Phase I and II dendritic cell vaccination trials, 9 newly diagnosed and 6 with recurrent disease. Survival after dendritic cell vaccination was correlated with TCR sequencing metrics, including TIL content and tumor-blood repertoire overlap. To make the vaccine, monocyte-derived dendritic cells were cultured for 6 to 7 days with IL-4 and GM-CSF and then pulsed overnight with autologous tumor lysate. Patients received three intradermal dendritic cell vaccine injections at biweekly intervals in the arm below the axilla. Between the early 2000s and the early 2010s, the patients were given dendritic cell vaccination pulsed with autologous tumor lysate. In glioblastoma patients vaccinated with dendritic cells, deep sequencing of TCR beta CDR3 regions served to measure the amount of tumor-infiltrating lymphocytes and to compare repertoires between tumor and blood. The research as a whole found: The cohort was small and heterogeneous, and full blood and tumor sets were available for few patients, with initial-recurrent tumor pairs available for even fewer patients. The three-group TCR overlap response model was described as speculative and requiring prospective validation. Higher estimated pretreatment TIL content predicted longer time to progression and overall survival after dendritic cell vaccination. No direct relationship between TCR clonality and survival was found, suggesting that a diverse polyclonal response may matter.

Reading the label with the study, this specimen's time point is: after dendritic cell vaccination, including at tumor progression/relapse. Patients were selected on the basis of adequate residual fresh-frozen tumor tissue and more than two years of available survival data. None of the glioblastoma patients carried an isocitrate dehydrogenase mutation, although molecular status otherwise varied. PBMC were collected before vaccination, two weeks after the third vaccination, and at tumor progression when it occurred. The Qiagen DNeasy Blood extraction Kit was used to extract genomic DNA. Using the immunoSEQ assay, TCRB CDR3 regions were amplified from approximately 1.9 micrograms of genomic DNA, or from all available DNA when less than that was on hand. The multiplex PCR relied on 60 forward primers for TCR V beta segments and 13 reverse primers for J beta segments. Synthetic control templates were spiked into each sample at limiting dilution to estimate reads per starting template. Sequencing produced 87 bp reads on the Illumina HiSeq System. The study's own analysis went as follows. PCR and sequencing errors were removed by merging closely related sequences with a nearest neighbor algorithm. TCR overlap was measured as the percentage of unique tumor TCR beta sequences that were also present in the peripheral blood of the same patient. In its TCRdb copy, this immuneACCESS table keeps in-frame sequences only and misses some clones. Where compared with another copy, unresolved V genes explain less than half of these, and the others have no known cause. D and trimming were read from the DNA, whereas the V and J calls and clone size are those reported in that table. This sample has 100,000 to 120,000 clones in its table, and almost 90% of those were observed once. 2.5% to 3.5% of the sample is taken by the ten largest.

Remarks on this clone: What antigen it recognizes has not been identified. No base quality values were provided; no much bigger clone lies one nucleotide off.

V gives up 4 bases and J gives up 5 bases, and the segment between their germline ends measures 5 bases. Including the terminal cysteine and phenylalanine, the CDR3 comprises 12 residues. Of the read, only the CDR3 DNA is kept; its 36 bases are in frame from base 1. According to the germline V gene, CDR1 reads MNHEY and CDR2 reads SVGAGI. The receptor comes from a human donor with glioblastoma. The rearrangement joined TRBV6-5 to TRBJ2-2; a confident D gene designation cannot be given. The sample in question was blood, obtained after dendritic cell vaccination. The base sequence is TGTGCCAGCAGTTCCGCGACCGGGGAGCTGTTTTTT. It translates to CASSSATGELFF.